The table lists the clone carrying this T cell receptor (beta chain) with a count of one. What it binds is not known. Repertoires were generated with immunoSEQ multiplex PCR, while TCRdb's copy carries only in-frame clones and drops some. This sample has about 17,000 clones, with approximately 84% found just once. Time point described: cycle 4 day 1 (C4D1), after more than 5 weeks of nivolumab. All trial patients relapsed after autologous stem cell transplantation. Out of thawed PBMCs, magnetic negative selection purified CD4+ T cells. The data derive from a study of PD-1 blockade in classical Hodgkin lymphoma. The study, taken as a whole, reports: Patients starting nivolumab less than 1 year after ASCT had lower diversity and were excluded from later analyses. Newly diagnosed patients reportedly trailed healthy donors in baseline TCR diversity. By cycle point C4D1, TCR diversity had risen significantly in CD4+ cells (but not CD8+ cells).

The TCR was taken from a human donor with classical Hodgkin lymphoma. This specimen was CD4+ T cells from blood, taken before the fourth cycle of nivolumab.

CDR3 loop: CASSSPLRDGWNNQPQHF. The CDR3 nucleotides read TGCGCCAGCAGCTCCCCGCTCCGGGACGGATGGAACAATCAGCCCCAGCATTTT. The J gene is TRBJ1-5, the V gene TRBV10-1; tentatively, D is TRBD1 (5 bases). Germline loops: CDR1 WNHNN, CDR2 SYGVQD (reference sequence). This CDR3 is 18 amino acids long. V was pared by 6 bases and J by 3 bases, with 24 bases between.